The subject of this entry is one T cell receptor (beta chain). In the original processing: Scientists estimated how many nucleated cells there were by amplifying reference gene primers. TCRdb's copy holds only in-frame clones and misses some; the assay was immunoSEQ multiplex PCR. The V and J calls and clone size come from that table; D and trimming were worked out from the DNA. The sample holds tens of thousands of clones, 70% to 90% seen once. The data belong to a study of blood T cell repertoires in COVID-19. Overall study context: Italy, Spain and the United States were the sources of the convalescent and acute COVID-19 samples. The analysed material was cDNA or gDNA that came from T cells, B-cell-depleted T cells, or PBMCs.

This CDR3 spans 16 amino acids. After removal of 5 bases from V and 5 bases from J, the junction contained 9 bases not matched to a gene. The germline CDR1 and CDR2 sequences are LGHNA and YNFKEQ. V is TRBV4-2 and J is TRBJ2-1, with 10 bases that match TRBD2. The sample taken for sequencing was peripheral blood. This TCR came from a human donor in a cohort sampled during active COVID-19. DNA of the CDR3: TGTGCCAGCAGCTTACTTAGCGGGGGGTCCAACAATGAGCAGTTCTTC. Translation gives CASSLLSGGSNNEQFF.